Listed below are T cell receptor beta chains from one sample, sequenced in a study of control samples from healthy donors and cancer patients. Libraries were prepared by immunoSEQ multiplex PCR; TCRdb keeps only in-frame clonotypes and omits some of them. The top ten hold more than 9% of the sample, which has some 100,000 clones, about four fifths seen once. Input material: blood. These receptors were taken from a woman between 25 and 40 years old in good health. The CDR3 runs from the conserved cysteine through the conserved F or W. D genes are given only for firm matches. For some rows the clone size is stated as once, few or many, or as a class when expanded; others skip it.

V gene	D gene	clone size	J gene	CDR3 DNA	CDR3 protein
TRBV18	-	medium-sized	TRBJ1-1	TGTGCCAGCTCACCCTCGCTGGGGGGGTCGGGCACTGAAGCTTTCTTT	CASSPSLGGSGTEAFF
TRBV2	TRBD1	-	TRBJ2-4	TGTGCCAGCAGTGAGCAGGGACAGGGCAACATTCAGTACTTC	CASSEQGQGNIQYF
TRBV5-4	-	-	TRBJ1-6	TGTGCCAGCAGCTTACCTGGGACGGGGAATTCACCCCTCCACTTT	CASSLPGTGNSPLHF
TRBV7-2	-	-	TRBJ2-5	TGTGCCAGCAGCACGGACAGTAGGGAGACCCAGTACTTC	CASSTDSRETQYF
TRBV6-5	-	-	TRBJ2-2	TGTGCCAGCAGTTTGGGGGCGATAGGAGAGCTGTTTTTT	CASSLGAIGELFF
TRBV5-1	TRBD2	-	TRBJ2-7	TGCGCCAGCAGCCCTCGGGGGGTTAACTACGAGCAGTACTTC	CASSPRGVNYEQYF
TRBV29-1	-	-	TRBJ1-4	TGCAGCGTTGGTAACCTTGGGAAACTGTTTTTT	CSVGNLGKLFF
TRBV9	TRBD1	-	TRBJ1-4	TGTGCCAGCAGCGCCCCAGGGGGATTAGGTGAAAAACTGTTTTTT	CASSAPGGLGEKLFF
TRBV4-2	-	-	TRBJ1-5	TGTGCCAGCAGCCAAGAGGGGCATAGCAATCAGCCCCAGCATTTT	CASSQEGHSNQPQHF
TRBV12-5	-	-	TRBJ1-1	TGTGCTAGTGGTTTGGTTGGGGGCACTGAAGCTTTCTTT	CASGLVGGTEAFF
TRBV5-1	TRBD2	-	TRBJ2-3	TGCGCCAGCAGCTTGGCTAGCGGGGGAGCAGATACGCAGTATTTT	CASSLASGGADTQYF
TRBV6-5	TRBD1	-	TRBJ1-2	TGTGCCAGCGGGGACAGGGCTGGCTACACCTTC	CASGDRAGYTF
TRBV5-6	TRBD2	-	TRBJ2-5	TGTGCCAGCAGCTCGGGACTAGCGGGGGGGCAGTCGTCCCAGTACTTC	CASSSGLAGGQSSQYF
TRBV6-2/TRBV6-3	-	-	TRBJ2-2	TGTGCCAGCAGTTCTCAGGTGAACACCGGGGAGCTGTTTTTT	CASSSQVNTGELFF
TRBV4-1	-	few	TRBJ1-6	TGCGCCAGCAGCCAAGATGGACAGTTCAATTCACCCCTCCACTTT	CASSQDGQFNSPLHF
TRBV30	-	-	TRBJ2-2	TGTGCCTGGAGCCACGGGGGAGACACCGGGGAGCTGTTTTTT	CAWSHGGDTGELFF
TRBV10-3	-	once	TRBJ1-1	TGTGCCATCACCAGGGACACCGGGTTCACTGAAGCTTTCTTT	CAITRDTGFTEAFF
TRBV7-2	-	few	TRBJ1-2	TGTGCCAGCAGCTTAGCTACACCAAACTATGGCTACACCTTC	CASSLATPNYGYTF
TRBV5-4	-	-	TRBJ2-1	TGTGCCAGCAGCCGCCCGGGAAGGGGGGAGCAGTTCTTC	CASSRPGRGEQFF
TRBV30	-	few	TRBJ2-1	TGTGCCTGGAGTGTTTGGGGGAATGAGCAGTTCTTC	CAWSVWGNEQFF
TRBV11-3	TRBD1	-	TRBJ2-7	TGTGCCAGCAGCTTAGATCCAGGGGGCGCATATAGTAAGAACGAGCAGTACTTC	CASSLDPGGAYSKNEQYF
TRBV5-1	-	-	TRBJ2-5	TGCGCCAGCAGATCCACCGGGGCCGGACAGACCCAGTACTTC	CASRSTGAGQTQYF
TRBV7-2	-	-	TRBJ2-3	TGTGCCAGCAGCCACAACGAGGATACGCAGTATTTT	CASSHNEDTQYF
TRBV5-1	-	-	TRBJ2-3	TGCGCCAGCAGCTCCCCATCGGATACGCAGTATTTT	CASSSPSDTQYF
TRBV5-8	TRBD2	-	TRBJ2-1	TGTGCCAGCAGCTTATACGGACTAGCGGGGAGCTCCTACAATGAGCAGTTCTTC	CASSLYGLAGSSYNEQFF
TRBV9	-	once	TRBJ1-2	TGTGCCAGCAGCGTAGGTGCAGGGTTGGGGGGCTACACCTTC	CASSVGAGLGGYTF
TRBV5-1	-	-	TRBJ2-5	TGCGCCAGCAGCTTGCAAGAGACCCAGTACTTC	CASSLQETQYF
TRBV4-2	-	-	TRBJ1-2	TGTGCCAGCAGCCAAGATCAGCGGGCGCTCGATGGCTACACCTTC	CASSQDQRALDGYTF
TRBV4-3	-	once	TRBJ2-3	TGCGCCAGCAGCCAAGACGCATATAGGGGCACAGATACGCAGTATTTT	CASSQDAYRGTDTQYF
TRBV9	TRBD1	once	TRBJ1-3	TGTGCCAGCAGCGTAAAGACAGGGCGTCTTCCCATATATTTT	CASSVKTGRLPIYF
TRBV27	TRBD2	-	TRBJ2-1	TGTGCCAGCAGTCTTCCCCCTCTAGCGGGGCGATCGGGTGAGCAGTTCTTC	CASSLPPLAGRSGEQFF
TRBV12-5	-	-	TRBJ2-1	TGTGCTAGTGCCCAATCCCCTATCACCCCGGGGGATGAGCAGTTCTTC	CASAQSPITPGDEQFF
TRBV5-6	-	-	TRBJ1-1	TGTGCCAGCAGTCTCCAGTGGGGGGGCTCGAACACTGAAGCTTTCTTT	CASSLQWGGSNTEAFF
TRBV18	-	-	TRBJ2-3	TGTGCCAGCTCACTGCTGGGGGGGCTCGGAGATACGCAGTATTTT	CASSLLGGLGDTQYF
TRBV5-1	TRBD2	-	TRBJ2-5	TGCGCCACCAGTCGCGGGGGGGACCAAGAGACCCAGTACTTC	CATSRGGDQETQYF
TRBV3-1/TRBV3-2	TRBD1	-	TRBJ1-2	TGTGCCAGCAGCCGGTCACAGGGGGTCTATGGCTACACCTTC	CASSRSQGVYGYTF
TRBV9	TRBD2	-	TRBJ2-3	TGTGCCAGCAGCGTACTAGCGGGGGGGCTTAGCACAGATACGCAGTATTTT	CASSVLAGGLSTDTQYF
TRBV6-5	TRBD1	few	TRBJ1-2	TGTGCCAGCAGTTACTTGAGGACAGGGGGAGGCTATGGCTACACCTTC	CASSYLRTGGGYGYTF
TRBV6-1	-	-	TRBJ2-7	TGTGCCAGCAGTGTCGCGGGACTGCACTCCTACGAGCAGTACTTC	CASSVAGLHSYEQYF
TRBV7-8	TRBD1	-	TRBJ2-7	TGTGCCAGCAGCCAGGACAGGGTACCCTACGAGCAGTACTTC	CASSQDRVPYEQYF
TRBV6-6	TRBD1	-	TRBJ1-1	TGTGCCAGCAGACCGACAGGGATGAACACTGAAGCTTTCTTT	CASRPTGMNTEAFF
TRBV6-5	TRBD1	-	TRBJ1-1	TGTGCCAGCAGTAACCGGGACAGGGGTGAAGCTTTCTTT	CASSNRDRGEAFF
TRBV6-2/TRBV6-3	TRBD1	-	TRBJ1-2	TGTGCCAGCAGTCCCTGGACAGGGGGCGCTTATGGCTACACCTTC	CASSPWTGGAYGYTF
TRBV7-6	TRBD1	-	TRBJ2-5	TGTGCCAGCAGCCGGAGGACAGGGGCTCAAGAGACCCAGTACTTC	CASSRRTGAQETQYF
TRBV30	TRBD1	-	TRBJ2-7	TGTGCCTGGAGTGTTGGACAGGGAGAAAAGCAGTACTTC	CAWSVGQGEKQYF
TRBV19	TRBD2	-	TRBJ2-5	TGTGCCAGTAGCCCCGGGACTAAGGCGCGGGAGACCCAGTACTTC	CASSPGTKARETQYF
TRBV27	TRBD1	-	TRBJ2-7	TGTGCCAGCAGTTTAGGGGACAGCTTTTACGAGCAGTACTTC	CASSLGDSFYEQYF
TRBV19	-	-	TRBJ1-5	TGTGCCAGTAGTATCTTAAACGGGGGTCAGCCCCAGCATTTT	CASSILNGGQPQHF
TRBV6-6	-	few	TRBJ1-5	TGTGCCAGCAGCTCGGGGGTGATCAATCAGCCCCAGCATTTT	CASSSGVINQPQHF
TRBV19	TRBD1	-	TRBJ1-5	TGTGCCTCAGACAGGGGTTATAGCAATCAGCCCCAGCATTTT	CASDRGYSNQPQHF
TRBV24-1	TRBD1	-	TRBJ2-7	TGTGCCACCAGTGACCCCGCGACAGGGGGCTACGAGCAGTACTTC	CATSDPATGGYEQYF
TRBV6-5	-	-	TRBJ1-6	TGTGCCAGCAGTTGGGGTGGACATTCTTCACCCCTCCACTTT	CASSWGGHSSPLHF